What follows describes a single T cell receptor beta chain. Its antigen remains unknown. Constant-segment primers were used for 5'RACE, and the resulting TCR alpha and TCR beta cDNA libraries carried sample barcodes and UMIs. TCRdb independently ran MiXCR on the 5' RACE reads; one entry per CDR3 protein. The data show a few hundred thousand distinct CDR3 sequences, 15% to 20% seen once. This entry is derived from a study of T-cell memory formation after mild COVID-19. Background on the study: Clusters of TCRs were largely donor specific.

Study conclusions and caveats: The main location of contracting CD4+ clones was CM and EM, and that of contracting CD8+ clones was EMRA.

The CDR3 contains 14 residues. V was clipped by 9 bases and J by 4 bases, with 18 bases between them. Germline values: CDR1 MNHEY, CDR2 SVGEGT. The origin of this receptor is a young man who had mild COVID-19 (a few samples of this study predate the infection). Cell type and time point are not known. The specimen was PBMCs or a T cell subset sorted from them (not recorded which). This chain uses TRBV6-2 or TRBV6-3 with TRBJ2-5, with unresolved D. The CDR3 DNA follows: TGTGCCAGTACTTCGACACATTTCGGAGAGACCCAGTACTTC. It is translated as CASTSTHFGETQYF.